This T cell receptor (beta chain) was identified in a study of graft-versus-host responses after intestinal transplantation. Study-wide background: Transplant recipients had multivisceral, liver-intestinal, or isolated intestinal grafts. Once they had received anti-thymocyte globulin induction, all recipients took tacrolimus and steroids for roughly three years.

General study results and limits: Peak circulating GvH clone levels were associated with early post-transplant HvG declines. Among recipient marrow samples, GvH clones were found; some appeared first in ileum or blood.

The germline CDR1 and CDR2 sequences are ENHRY and SYGVKD. The V gene end was trimmed by 0 bases and the J gene end by 0 bases; junction bases not matched to a gene: 4. The CDR3 totals 16 residues. As for this clone: Its antigen is undetermined.

Here immunoSEQ multiplex PCR was the method, and the copy in TCRdb shows in-frame clones only, minus some. This sample has about 130,000 clones; about nine tenths occur once, and the top ten carry about 0.2%. The source of this sequence is a human donor who received an intestinal transplant. The source material was unstimulated CD4+ T cells sorted from spleen or lymph node cells, sampled before intestinal transplant. The V call is TRBV10-3, the J call TRBJ2-7; 8 nucleotides line up with TRBD1. CDR3 nucleotides: TGTGCCATCAGTGAGTCGACAGGGGCCCTCTCCTACGAGCAGTACTTC. Amino acid sequence: CAISESTGALSYEQYF.